This entry describes one T cell receptor (beta chain). Original analysis: Using reference gene primer amplification, nucleated cell counts were estimated. Measured with immunoSEQ multiplex PCR; TCRdb has only the in-frame clones, and not every one. Clone size and V and J calls were adopted from that table, with D and trimming inferred from the DNA. Altogether 140,000 to 150,000 clones are present, 80% to 90% being singletons, with the ten largest covering 35% to 45%. This specimen belongs to a study of blood T cell repertoires in COVID-19. Study-level information: Sites in the United States, Italy and Spain provided acute and convalescent COVID-19 samples. PBMCs, B-cell-depleted T cells, or T cells were the source of the cDNA or gDNA that made up the material.

The CDR3 is 17 residues long. V gave up 2 bases and J gave up 6 bases; unmatched junction bases: 11. Germline CDR1 reads SGDLS; CDR2 reads YYNGEE. This clonotype was obtained from a human donor in a cohort sampled during active COVID-19. V and J are TRBV9 and TRBJ2-2; 9 bases are shared with TRBD2. The sequenced sample consisted of peripheral blood. CDR3 nucleotides: TGTGCCAGCAGCGTTATCGGCGGGGGGGCCTCCGCCGGGGAGCTGTTTTTT. Translation gives CASSVIGGGASAGELFF. The full variable domain, rest sourced from reference TRBV9 and TRBJ2-2, is DSGVTQTPKHLITATGQRVTLRCSPRSGDLSVYWYQQSLDQGLQFLIQYYNGEERAKGNILERFSAQQFPDLHSELNLSSLELGDSALYFCASSVIGGGASAGELFFGEGSRLTVL.